The 16 T cell receptor beta chains presented below share a single source sample, sequenced in a study of cytomegalovirus exposure and HLA in healthy donors. PCR amplification relied on 60 Vbeta primers (plus 13 Jbeta primers). Assay used: immunoSEQ multiplex PCR; TCRdb lists only in-frame clones, some missing. Counted here are about 200,000 clones, roughly 77% occurring once; the ten biggest clones make up roughly 0.4%. The sequencing input was PBMCs. These receptors were collected from a male donor in good health and CMV-seropositive.

The chain recombines TRBV7-6 with TRBJ1-3; a possible D gene is TRBD1 (6 bases). Deletions cut 5 bases from V and 2 bases from J, with 16 bases between. In germline, CDR1 is SGHVS, CDR2 FNYEAQ. The CDR3 contains 16 residues. The DNA for the CDR3 is TGTGCCAGCAGCGCCCATACAGGGAGCACTGGAAACACCATATATTTT. This sequence encodes CASSAHTGSTGNTIYF.

V is TRBV6-6 and J is TRBJ2-7; 7 nucleotides align to TRBD1. V shed 5 bases, J shed 5 bases, and the junction held 6 bases outside the gene matches. This CDR3 is built from 13 residues. Germline V gene sequence: CDR1 MNHNY, CDR2 SVGAGI (reference sequence). This chain's CDR3 is CASSIDREDEQYF. The CDR3 nucleotides read TGTGCCAGCAGTATCGACAGGGAAGACGAGCAGTACTTC.

V gene TRBV7-2 combines with J gene TRBJ1-4; the match to TRBD1 covers 7 bases. The CDR3 spans 13 residues. After removal of 8 bases from V and 7 bases from J, the junction contained 7 bases not matched to a gene. The germline V gene has CDR1 SGHTA and CDR2 FQGNSA. The CDR3 loop is CASLEGASEKLFF. The DNA of the CDR3 is TGTGCCAGCTTGGAGGGGGCGAGTGAAAAACTGTTTTTT.

This chain links TRBV9 with TRBJ2-7; 10 nucleotides line up with TRBD1. The CDR3 totals 14 residues. The germline V gene encodes CDR1 SGDLS and CDR2 YYNGEE. V trimming: 3 bases; J trimming: 5 bases; junction bases outside the gene matches: 5. The chain's CDR3 is CASSAGTGVNEQYF. Here the CDR3 DNA reads TGTGCCAGCAGCGCCGGGACAGGGGTAAACGAGCAGTACTTC.

The J gene is TRBJ1-2, the V gene TRBV7-3; D call uncertain. V was pared by 4 bases and J by 4 bases, with 10 bases between. Germline loops: CDR1 SGHTA, CDR2 FQGTGA. The CDR3 sequence is 13 residues long. The CDR3, as DNA: TGTGCCAGCAGCTCGCAACGGGGCTATGGCTACACCTTC. This encodes CASSSQRGYGYTF.

J is TRBJ1-1 and V is TRBV30; the D is unclear. V shed 2 bases and J shed 6 bases, with 10 bases lying between them. CDR1 is GTSNPN and CDR2 is SVGIG in the germline V gene (reference sequence). This CDR3 contains 12 residues. This chain's CDR3 is CAWSLRWAEAFF. Here the CDR3 DNA reads TGTGCCTGGAGTCTCAGGTGGGCTGAAGCTTTCTTT.

This rearrangement joins TRBV11-3 to TRBJ2-7, with D perhaps matching TRBD2 (6 bases). The CDR3 has 14 amino acids. Trimming stripped 8 bases from V and 0 bases from J, with 14 bases between. In germline, CDR1 is SGHNT, CDR2 YENEEA. The CDR3 coding sequence is TGTGCCAGCCCCTTACGGGGGATCTCCTACGAGCAGTACTTC. Its translation is CASPLRGISYEQYF.

The chain recombines TRBV25-1 with TRBJ2-7, with 7 nucleotides matching TRBD2. CDR3 size: 13 residues. Germline CDR1 is MGHDK and CDR2 is SYGVNS. The J segment lost 2 bases and the V segment lost 7 bases, leaving 5 bases of the junction unmatched. CDR3 residues: CASKPSGTYEQYF. CDR3 bases: TGTGCCAGCAAACCTAGCGGTACCTACGAGCAGTACTTC.

V usage is TRBV5-4 and J usage is TRBJ1-4, with unresolved D. CDR1 SGHNT and CDR2 YYREEE come from the germline V gene (reference sequence). The CDR3 loop spans 14 amino acids. V lost 0 bases and J lost 8, with 11 bases in between. The CDR3 loop is CASSLGSPTEKLFF. The CDR3 DNA reads as TGTGCCAGCAGCTTGGGGTCCCCGACAGAAAAACTGTTTTTT.

The V gene is TRBV6-1, the J gene TRBJ2-2; D not certain. This CDR3 is built from 15 residues. Germline CDR1 is MNHNS and CDR2 is SASEGT. Trimming took off 2 bases at V and 0 bases at J, with 7 bases between the two ends. The CDR3 spells CASSEKQTNTGELFF. The CDR3 nucleotides are TGTGCCAGCAGTGAAAAACAGACGAACACCGGGGAGCTGTTTTTT.

The chain combines TRBV4-1 with TRBJ2-7; TRBD2 agrees at 13 bases. The CDR3 is 15 amino acids. Germline V lookup: CDR1 MGHRA, CDR2 YSYEKL. With V trimmed by 4 bases and J by 2 bases, 2 bases remained unmatched. The CDR3 bases are TGCGCCAGCAGCCCCGGGACTAGCGGGGCCTACGAGCAGTACTTC. Amino acids: CASSPGTSGAYEQYF.

Turning to this clone: A read error may produce the germline difference seen at one junction end. This chain links TRBV7-2 with TRBJ2-6; D gene uncertain. The germline V gene has CDR1 SGHTA and CDR2 FQGNSA. This CDR3 spans 16 amino acids. The CDR3 loop reads CASSLGPDPGANVLTF. In nucleotides, the CDR3 is TGTGCCAGCAGCTTGGGCCCCGACCCTGGTGCCAACGTCCTGACTTTC.

The chain has TRBV6-4 and TRBJ2-5; 10 nucleotides match TRBD1. CDR3 size: 15 residues. CDR1 and CDR2 (germline): MRHNA, SNTAGT. Trimming took 7 bases from V and 4 from J; bases not matched to a gene: 9. CDR3 DNA: TGTGCCAGCACGGGACAGGGGTTGCCGGCAGAGACCCAGTACTTC. Protein: CASTGQGLPAETQYF.

This clone appeared once. The chain joins TRBV4-3 to TRBJ2-7, with D maybe TRBD2 (5 bases). Germline V CDR1 and CDR2: LGHNA, YSLEER. CDR3 length: 16 amino acids. Trimming removed 0 bases at V and 4 bases at J, with 16 bases between. Here the CDR3 reads CASSQELSGSFYEQYF. In DNA, the CDR3 is TGCGCCAGCAGCCAAGAATTGAGCGGATCTTTTTACGAGCAGTACTTC.

V usage is TRBV27 and J usage is TRBJ2-1; D possibly corresponds to TRBD2 (5 bases). Trimming cost V 2 bases and J 0 bases, with 14 bases left between them. This CDR3 has 17 residues. The germline V gene has CDR1 MNHEY and CDR2 SMNVEV (reference sequence). CDR3 region: CASSLRAGGSSYNEQFF. CDR3 nucleotide sequence: TGTGCCAGCAGTTTAAGGGCGGGTGGGAGCTCCTACAATGAGCAGTTCTTC.

The chain couples TRBV18 to TRBJ1-2; D ambiguous. Trimming removed 2 bases from V and 0 bases from J, with 10 bases in between. This CDR3 spans 15 amino acids. Germline V lookup: CDR1 KGHSH, CDR2 LQKENI. CDR3 loop: CASSPDNIPNYGYTF. The CDR3, as DNA: TGTGCCAGCTCACCAGACAACATCCCTAACTATGGCTACACCTTC.